This TCR beta chain was captured by sequencing in a study of blood T cell repertoires in COVID-19. Study overall: Acute and convalescent COVID-19 samples came from the United States, Italy and Spain. The cDNA or gDNA used as material had been derived from T cells, B-cell-depleted T cells, or PBMCs.

The CDR3 loop spans 16 amino acids. Germline V gives CDR1 MGHRA, CDR2 YSYEKL. Trimming left V 0 bases short and J 2 bases short, with 13 bases between. In the original processing: It was from reference gene primer amplification that nucleated cell counts were estimated. Sequencing used immunoSEQ multiplex PCR; TCRdb keeps in-frame clones, though not all of them. That table furnishes V, J and clone size, whereas the DNA furnished D and trimming. The table lists about 270,000 clones, approximately 80% of them singletons, with about 4% in the top ten. The chain employs TRBV4-1 and TRBJ1-2; D not resolved. This TCR derives from a woman aged 45-65 years with active or convalescent COVID-19. Sequencing was done on a sample of peripheral blood. Written as DNA, the CDR3 is TGCGCCAGCAGCCAAGATCCCGGGGTGTACAACTATGGCTACACCTTC. This sequence encodes CASSQDPGVYNYGYTF.